This entry lists 15 T cell receptor beta chains sequenced from one sample in a study of cytomegalovirus exposure and HLA in healthy donors. PCR amplification relied on 60 Vbeta primers (plus 13 Jbeta primers). Clones were read by immunoSEQ multiplex PCR, and TCRdb kept only the in-frame ones, dropping some. The sample contains tens of thousands of clones, 79% of which appear only once. The sequenced sample consisted of PBMCs. Source of these receptors: a man aged 30 to 39 in good health and CMV-seronegative.

V gene TRBV28 combines with J gene TRBJ2-5; TRBD2 matches at 16 bases. Trimming removed 4 bases from V and 5 bases from J; junction bases left unmatched: 10. The CDR3 length is 18 residues. Germline CDR1 reads MDHEN; CDR2 reads SYDVKM. The CDR3 loop reads CASSSPGTSGRARETQYF. The CDR3 DNA reads as TGTGCCAGCAGTTCCCCCGGGACTAGCGGGAGGGCCAGGGAGACCCAGTACTTC.

The rearrangement joins TRBV7-8 to TRBJ1-2, with TRBD1 identical over 12 bases. J lost 5 bases, V lost 5 bases, and 6 bases had no gene match. The CDR3 runs to 15 residues. Germline assignment: CDR1 SGHVS and CDR2 FQNEAQ. DNA of the CDR3: TGTGCCAGCAGCACCGGGACAGGGGGCGTATATGGCTACACCTTC. Its translation: CASSTGTGGVYGYTF.

This clone was seen a single time. The chain joins TRBV7-9 to TRBJ2-7; 10 bases fit TRBD1. This CDR3 region has 15 residues. V trimming: 2 bases; J trimming: 5 bases; junction bases outside the gene matches: 6. Germline V lookup: CDR1 SEHNR, CDR2 FQNEAQ (reference sequence). The CDR3 DNA follows: TGTGCCAGCAGCTTACCGGGACAGGGGTTGAACGAGCAGTACTTC. It is translated as CASSLPGQGLNEQYF.

This clone has a handful of counts. This chain connects TRBV6-1 to TRBJ2-7; maybe TRBD2 (6 bases). The germline V gene has CDR1 MNHNS and CDR2 SASEGT. This CDR3 has 15 amino acids. V was clipped by 10 bases and J by 2 bases, with 21 bases between them. The CDR3 DNA sequence: TGTGCCACCCAGGCCGGAGGGGTTACCGCCTACGAGCAGTACTTC. Translating it yields CATQAGGVTAYEQYF.

The chain has TRBV18 and TRBJ1-1; D is unresolved. V lost 6 bases to trimming and J lost 1 base, with 12 bases between them. The CDR3 sequence is 14 residues long. The germline V gene has CDR1 KGHSH and CDR2 LQKENI. The CDR3 coding sequence is TGTGCCAGCTCTCAACGCGTCGAGAACACTGAAGCTTTCTTT. As protein: CASSQRVENTEAFF.

V gene TRBV28 combines with J gene TRBJ2-7; D is uncertain. V gave up 3 bases and J gave up 3 bases, with 9 bases separating them. Germline assignment: CDR1 MDHEN and CDR2 SYDVKM. The CDR3 has 13 amino acids. The CDR3 sequence: CASSFTENYEQYF. CDR3 DNA: TGTGCCAGCAGTTTCACAGAGAACTACGAGCAGTACTTC. The full variable domain, rest sourced from reference TRBV28 and TRBJ2-7, is DVKVTQSSRYLVKRTGEKVFLECVQDMDHENMFWYRQDPGLGLRLIYFSYDVKMKEKGDIPEGYSVSREKKERFSLILESASTNQTSMYLCASSFTENYEQYFGPGTRLTVT.

The chain has TRBV6-5 and TRBJ2-5; 8 nucleotides match TRBD1. The J call is in doubt because the DNA end fits TRBJ2-7 better. The CDR3 has 15 residues. The germline gives CDR1 MNHEY, CDR2 SVGAGI. CDR3 amino acids: CASKTDREESYEQYF. CDR3 DNA sequence: TGTGCCAGCAAGACGGACAGGGAGGAGTCCTACGAGCAGTACTTC.

The chain couples TRBV4-1 to TRBJ2-3, with TRBD2 as a possible D gene (5 bases). CDR1 is MGHRA, CDR2 YSYEKL, per germline. CDR3 length: 15 residues. Trimming shortened V by 0 bases and J by 4 bases, and 11 bases separated the two germline ends. The CDR3, as DNA: TGCGCCAGCAGCCAAGATCCCCTAGCAGCAGATACGCAGTATTTT. It codes for CASSQDPLAADTQYF.

The CDR3 region has the DNA TGTGCCAGCAGCTTAGGACAGGGGTACTCCTACGAGCAGTACTTC. It specifies CASSLGQGYSYEQYF. The chain links TRBV7-6 to TRBJ2-7; 8 nucleotides match TRBD1. The CDR3 consists of 15 residues. The V and J ends lost 1 base and 0 bases, in that order; junction bases with no gene match: 2. Germline lookup yields CDR1 SGHVS and CDR2 FNYEAQ.

The sample holds a few counts of this clone. This chain connects TRBV7-2 to TRBJ2-7; D may be TRBD2 (6 bases). Trimming cost V 3 bases and J 1 base, with 13 bases left between them. Germline CDR1 reads SGHTA; CDR2 reads FQGNSA. The CDR3 is 15 amino acids. The CDR3 DNA reads TGTGCCAGCAGCTTCCCCGGGACTTATTCCTACGAGCAGTACTTC. As protein: CASSFPGTYSYEQYF.

The chain is built from TRBV5-4 and TRBJ2-1; possible D gene TRBD1, 6 bases. V was pared by 6 bases and J by 4 bases, with 14 bases between. The CDR3 totals 14 residues. Germline CDR1 is SGHNT and CDR2 is YYREEE (reference sequence). As DNA, the CDR3 is TGTGCCAGCACCCAAAACAGGGATTACAATGAGCAGTTCTTC. Amino acid sequence: CASTQNRDYNEQFF. Full variable domain (missing parts from reference TRBV5-4 and TRBJ2-1): ETGVTQSPTHLIKTRGQQVTLRCSSQSGHNTVSWYQQALGQGPQFIFQYYREEENGRGNFPPRFSGLQFPNYSSELNVNALELDDSALYLCASTQNRDYNEQFFGPGTRLTVL.

This sequence joins TRBV9 and TRBJ1-2, with a possible D match to TRBD1 (5 bases). V dropped 2 bases and J dropped 4 bases, with 12 bases sitting between them. There are 14 residues in the CDR3. In germline, CDR1 is SGDLS, CDR2 YYNGEE. The CDR3 is CASSVGQGFYGYTF. As DNA, the CDR3 is TGTGCCAGCAGCGTCGGTCAGGGATTCTATGGCTACACCTTC.

V usage is TRBV4-2 and J usage is TRBJ2-4; 7 bases are shared with TRBD1. The CDR3 totals 16 residues. The V gene's germline CDR1 is LGHNA and CDR2 YNFKEQ. The V and J ends lost 0 bases and 0 bases, in that order; junction bases with no gene match: 2. The CDR3 loop is CASSQERGQAKNIQYF. The CDR3 DNA sequence: TGTGCCAGCAGCCAAGAAAGGGGGCAAGCCAAAAACATTCAGTACTTC.

The J gene is TRBJ2-3, the V gene TRBV19; tentative D call: TRBD1 (6 bases). This CDR3 has 16 residues. Germline values: CDR1 LNHDA, CDR2 SQIVND (reference sequence). The ends were cut back, 9 bases at V and 2 bases at J, with 21 bases in the middle. CDR3 bases: TGTGCCAGCTCCCCCAGGGGCCCCCCTTTCACAGATACGCAGTATTTT. The encoded protein is CASSPRGPPFTDTQYF.

There are a few counts of this clone. The rearrangement links TRBV7-8 to TRBJ2-2, with TRBD2 as a possible D gene (6 bases). Germline V lookup: CDR1 SGHVS, CDR2 FQNEAQ. The V gene lost 11 bases and the J gene lost 0 bases, with 13 bases spanning the gap. The CDR3 is 14 residues long. Here the CDR3 DNA reads TGTGCCGCTCTTGGGGGGTCGAACACCGGGGAGCTGTTTTTT. Translating it yields CAALGGSNTGELFF.